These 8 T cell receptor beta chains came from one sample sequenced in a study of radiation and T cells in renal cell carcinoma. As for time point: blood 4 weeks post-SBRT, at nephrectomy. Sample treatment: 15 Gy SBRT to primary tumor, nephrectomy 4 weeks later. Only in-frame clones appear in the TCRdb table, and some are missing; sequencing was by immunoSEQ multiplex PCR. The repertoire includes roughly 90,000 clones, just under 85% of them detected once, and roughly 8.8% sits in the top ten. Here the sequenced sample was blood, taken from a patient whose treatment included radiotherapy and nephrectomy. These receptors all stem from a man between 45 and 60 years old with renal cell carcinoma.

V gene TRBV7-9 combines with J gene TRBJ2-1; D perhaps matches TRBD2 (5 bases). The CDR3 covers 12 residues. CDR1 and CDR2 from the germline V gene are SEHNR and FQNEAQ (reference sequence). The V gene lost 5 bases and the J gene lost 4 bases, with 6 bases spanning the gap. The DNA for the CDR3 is TGTGCCAGCAGCCGGGGATACAATGAGCAGTTCTTC. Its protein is CASSRGYNEQFF.

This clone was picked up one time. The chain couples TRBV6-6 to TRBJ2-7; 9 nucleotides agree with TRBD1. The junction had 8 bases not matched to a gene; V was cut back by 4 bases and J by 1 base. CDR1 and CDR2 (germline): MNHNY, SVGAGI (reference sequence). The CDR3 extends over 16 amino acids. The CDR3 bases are TGTGCCAGCAGTTCCCTACAGGGGGCCGGGTCCTACGAGCAGTACTTC. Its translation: CASSSLQGAGSYEQYF.

CDR3 region: CASSESKTVFYGYTF. For the CDR3, the DNA is TGTGCCAGCAGTGAATCGAAGACAGTGTTCTATGGCTACACCTTC. The chain recombines TRBV2 with TRBJ1-2; D is perhaps TRBD1 (5 bases). Germline CDR1 is SNHLY and CDR2 is FYNNEI. Trimming left V 2 bases short and J 4 bases short, with 14 bases between. CDR3 length equals 15 residues.

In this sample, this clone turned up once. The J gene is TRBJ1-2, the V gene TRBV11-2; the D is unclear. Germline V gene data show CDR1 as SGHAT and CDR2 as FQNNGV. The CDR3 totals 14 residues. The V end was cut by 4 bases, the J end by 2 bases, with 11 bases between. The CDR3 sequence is CASSSVRVNYGYTF. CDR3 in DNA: TGTGCCAGCAGCTCAGTACGGGTGAACTATGGCTACACCTTC.

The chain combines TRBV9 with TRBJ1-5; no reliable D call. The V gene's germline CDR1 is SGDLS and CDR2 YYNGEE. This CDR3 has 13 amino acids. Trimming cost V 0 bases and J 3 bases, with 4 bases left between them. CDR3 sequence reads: CASSVDNNQPQHF. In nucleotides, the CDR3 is TGTGCCAGCAGCGTAGACAACAATCAGCCCCAGCATTTT.

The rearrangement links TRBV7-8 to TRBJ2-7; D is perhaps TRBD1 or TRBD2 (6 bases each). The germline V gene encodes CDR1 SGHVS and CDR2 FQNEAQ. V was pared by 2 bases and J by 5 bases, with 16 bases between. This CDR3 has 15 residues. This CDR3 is CASSLRTGRPHEQYF. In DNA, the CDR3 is TGTGCCAGCAGCTTACGTACAGGGAGGCCCCACGAGCAGTACTTC.

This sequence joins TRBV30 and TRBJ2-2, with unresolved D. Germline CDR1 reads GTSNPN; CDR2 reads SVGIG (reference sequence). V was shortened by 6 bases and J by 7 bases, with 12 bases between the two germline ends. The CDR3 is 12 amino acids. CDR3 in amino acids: CACGWPFGELFF. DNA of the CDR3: TGTGCCTGTGGGTGGCCGTTCGGGGAGCTGTTTTTT.

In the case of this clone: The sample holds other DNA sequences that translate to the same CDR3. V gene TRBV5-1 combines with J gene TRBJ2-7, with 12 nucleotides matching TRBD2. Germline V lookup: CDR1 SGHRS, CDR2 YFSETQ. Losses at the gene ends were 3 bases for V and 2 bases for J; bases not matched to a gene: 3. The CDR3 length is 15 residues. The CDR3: CASSSGLAGPYEQYF. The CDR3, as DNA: TGCGCCAGCAGCTCCGGACTAGCGGGGCCCTACGAGCAGTACTTC.